This entry lists 17 T cell receptor beta chains sequenced from one sample in a study of T-cell reconstitution after alpha-beta-depleted transplantation in children. Unique molecular identifiers were built into the TCRbeta library. One entry per CDR3 protein, called by TCRdb with MiXCR from the PCR reads. The table shows about 90,000 distinct CDR3 sequences, with roughly a sixth occurring only once. Source: PBMCs, mostly from graft donor cells, taken 180 days after TCRalphabeta/CD19-depleted stem cell transplant. These receptors were collected from a male patient between 2 and 15 years old who had a stem cell transplant for acute lymphoblastic leukemia, so the T cells may come from the graft donor.

This clonotype was seen only a few times. The chain links TRBV20-1 to TRBJ1-5; no definite D call. Germline-derived CDR1 and CDR2 are DFQATT and SNEGSKA (reference sequence). V dropped 0 bases and J dropped 7 bases, with 10 bases sitting between them. The CDR3 is 13 residues long. For the CDR3, the DNA is TGCAGTGCTAGAGATCGTTTTGACCAGCCCCAGCATTTT. Amino acid sequence: CSARDRFDQPQHF.

The sample holds many counts of this clonotype. The J gene is TRBJ1-1, the V gene TRBV6-5, with D perhaps TRBD1 (5 bases). The V end was cut by 0 bases, the J end by 0 bases, with 14 bases between. This CDR3 is built from 17 residues. In germline, CDR1 is MNHEY, CDR2 SVGAGI. The CDR3 protein is CASSYSVWDSLNTEAFF. CDR3 nucleotides: TGTGCCAGCAGTTACTCGGTCTGGGACTCCCTGAACACTGAAGCTTTCTTT.

V is TRBV6-6 and J is TRBJ1-5; D might be TRBD1 (6 bases). The CDR3 has 12 residues. Germline values: CDR1 MNHNY, CDR2 SVGAGI (reference sequence). Trimming stripped 0 bases from V and 15 bases from J, with 12 bases between. The CDR3 DNA is TGTGCCAGCAGTTACTCGGGGGGCTCCGGGCATTTT. It is translated as CASSYSGGSGHF.

This chain uses TRBV12-3 or TRBV12-4 with TRBJ2-7; perhaps TRBD1 as D (5 bases). The V end was cut by 3 bases, the J end by 0 bases, with 12 bases between. The CDR3 extends over 15 amino acids. The CDR3 DNA reads TGTGCCAGCAGTTTTCGACAGCCTAGCTCCTACGAGCAGTACTTC. It yields the protein CASSFRQPSSYEQYF.

This clonotype came up a few times. The chain employs TRBV12-3 or TRBV12-4 and TRBJ1-6, with D possibly matching TRBD1 (5 bases). The CDR3 contains 14 residues. The V end lost 8 bases, the J end lost 6 bases, and 14 bases lay between the germline ends. CDR3 sequence: CASRTGVANSPLHF. In nucleotides, the CDR3 is TGTGCCAGCCGGACGGGGGTGGCTAATTCACCCCTCCACTTT.

In this sample, this clonotype turned up a few times. This chain connects TRBV6-1 to TRBJ1-6, with D maybe TRBD1 (6 bases). Germline assignment: CDR1 MNHNS and CDR2 SASEGT. The CDR3 length is 17 residues. Trimming removed 8 bases at V and 0 bases at J, with 17 bases between. The CDR3 protein is CASFWGQTSSYNSPLHF. The CDR3 nucleotides are TGTGCCAGCTTTTGGGGGCAGACGAGCTCCTATAATTCACCCCTCCACTTT.

A single count supports this clonotype. The chain joins TRBV7-9 to TRBJ2-4; 12 nucleotides match TRBD2. Trimming at V came to 5 bases and at J to 2 bases, leaving 4 bases not matched to a gene. Germline assignment: CDR1 SEHNR and CDR2 FQNEAQ (reference sequence). This CDR3 is 16 amino acids long. The CDR3 reads CASSPTSGRSKNIQYF. DNA of the CDR3: TGTGCCAGCAGCCCGACTAGCGGGAGATCCAAAAACATTCAGTACTTC.

The J gene is TRBJ1-2, the V gene TRBV9; a weak D match, TRBD1 (5 bases). The CDR3 length is 16 residues. CDR1 is SGDLS, CDR2 YYNGEE, per germline. Deletions cut 0 bases from V and 5 bases from J, with 17 bases between. CDR3 protein: CASSVASAGMGYGYTF. The CDR3 coding sequence is TGTGCCAGCAGCGTAGCCTCAGCAGGGATGGGGTATGGCTACACCTTC.

This sequence joins TRBV5-6 and TRBJ1-3; the D is unclear. V lost 5 bases and J 3 bases, leaving 3 bases between the germline ends. Germline loops: CDR1 SGHDT, CDR2 YYEEEE. The CDR3 extends over 11 amino acids. CDR3 in DNA: TGTGCCAGCAGGGGTGGAAACACCATATATTTT. The encoded protein is CASRGGNTIYF. Using reference TRBV5-6 and TRBJ1-3 for the parts outside the CDR3, the full variable domain is DAGVTQSPTHLIKTRGQQVTLRCSPKSGHDTVSWYQQALGQGPQFIFQYYEEEERQRGNFPDRFSGHQFPNYSSELNVNALLLGDSALYLCASRGGNTIYFGEGSWLTVV.

In its sample, this clonotype was seen a few times. The rearrangement links TRBV20-1 to TRBJ1-2, with unresolved D. From germline, CDR1 is DFQATT and CDR2 SNEGSKA (reference sequence). This CDR3 region has 13 residues. The ends were cut back, 3 bases at V and 2 bases at J, with 10 bases in the middle. CDR3 region: CSASVQQNYGYTF. CDR3 nucleotides: TGCAGTGCTAGTGTCCAGCAAAACTATGGCTACACCTTC.

For this clonotype: At one boundary the junction diverges from the germline segment, which might be a read error. The V gene is TRBV12-3 or TRBV12-4, the J gene TRBJ1-1; no definite D call. CDR3 length equals 14 residues. As DNA, the CDR3 is TGTGCCAGCCGTTTAATCCGGGTGAACACTGAAGCTTTCTTT. Its protein product is CASRLIRVNTEAFF.

The J gene is TRBJ1-3, the V gene TRBV7-6; TRBD1 matches 8 bases. Germline lookup yields CDR1 SGHVS and CDR2 FNYEAQ. The CDR3 is made up of 16 amino acids. J was trimmed by 0 bases and V by 5 bases; bases with no gene match: 6. The CDR3 bases are TGTGCCAGCAGCCCGCGGACAGGGCTCTCTGGAAACACCATATATTTT. This translates into CASSPRTGLSGNTIYF.

This clonotype was observed a handful of times. The chain has TRBV7-9 and TRBJ2-1; D is possibly TRBD1 or TRBD2 (6 bases each). V was shortened by 3 bases and J by 10 bases, with 7 bases between the two germline ends. The V gene's germline CDR1 is SEHNR and CDR2 FQNEAQ (reference sequence). This CDR3 is 11 amino acids long. The CDR3 reads CASSLGGEQFF. The CDR3 bases are TGTGCCAGCAGCTTGGGGGGCGAGCAGTTCTTC.

This clonotype was counted between two and nine times. This chain uses TRBV10-1 with TRBJ2-1; 8 nucleotides agree with TRBD2. CDR3 length: 16 residues. The V gene end was trimmed by 0 bases and the J gene end by 5 bases; junction bases not matched to a gene: 6. Germline V gene data show CDR1 as WNHNN and CDR2 as SYGVQD (reference sequence). CDR3 in amino acids: CASSESGTRRNNEQFF. CDR3 nucleotide sequence: TGCGCCAGCAGTGAGTCCGGGACTAGACGCAACAATGAGCAGTTCTTC.

The rearrangement links TRBV18 to TRBJ2-5; 9 nucleotides align to TRBD1. J gave up 4 bases and V 6 bases, and 9 bases lay outside the gene matches. The germline gives CDR1 KGHSH, CDR2 LQKENI. The CDR3 is 15 residues long. The DNA for the CDR3 is TGTGCCAGCTCTCCTCCGGGACAGGGAGGAGAGACCCAGTACTTC. It is translated as CASSPPGQGGETQYF.

The chain's CDR3 is CAISQGDYGYTF. The CDR3 coding sequence is TGTGCCATCAGTCAGGGGGACTATGGCTACACCTTC. The rearrangement joins TRBV10-3 to TRBJ1-2; 7 bases are a match to TRBD1. V trimming: 5 bases; J trimming: 3 bases; junction bases outside the gene matches: 0. CDR1 and CDR2 from the germline V gene are ENHRY and SYGVKD. The CDR3 has 12 residues.

This clonotype has a count of ten or more. This chain uses TRBV7-8 with TRBJ1-5; D gene uncertain. CDR3 length: 12 amino acids. Per germline, CDR1 SGHVS and CDR2 FQNEAQ. The germline V and J ends were trimmed by 5 bases and 4 bases, with 6 bases remaining between them. CDR3 in amino acids: CASSQRNQPQHF. The CDR3 region has the DNA TGTGCCAGCAGCCAAAGAAATCAGCCCCAGCATTTT.